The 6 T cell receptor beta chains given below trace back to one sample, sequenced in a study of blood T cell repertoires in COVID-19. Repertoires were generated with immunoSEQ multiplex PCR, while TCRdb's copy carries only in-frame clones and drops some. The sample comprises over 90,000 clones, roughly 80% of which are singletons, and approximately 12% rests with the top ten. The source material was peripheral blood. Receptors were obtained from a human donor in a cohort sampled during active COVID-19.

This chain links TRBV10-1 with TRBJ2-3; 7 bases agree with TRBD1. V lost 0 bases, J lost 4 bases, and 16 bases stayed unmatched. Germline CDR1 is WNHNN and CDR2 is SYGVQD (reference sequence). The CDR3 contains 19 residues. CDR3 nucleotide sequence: TGCGCCAGCAGTGAGTCAGGGGGCAGGAAGGCACGGGTTTCAGATACGCAGTATTTT. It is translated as CASSESGGRKARVSDTQYF.

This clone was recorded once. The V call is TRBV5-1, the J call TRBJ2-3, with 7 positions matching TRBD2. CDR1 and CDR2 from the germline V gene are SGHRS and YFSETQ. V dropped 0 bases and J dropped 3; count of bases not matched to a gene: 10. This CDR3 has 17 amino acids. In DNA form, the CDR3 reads TGCGCCAGCAGCTTGGGGGCCAGCGGGGTGAAGACAGATACGCAGTATTTT. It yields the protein CASSLGASGVKTDTQYF.

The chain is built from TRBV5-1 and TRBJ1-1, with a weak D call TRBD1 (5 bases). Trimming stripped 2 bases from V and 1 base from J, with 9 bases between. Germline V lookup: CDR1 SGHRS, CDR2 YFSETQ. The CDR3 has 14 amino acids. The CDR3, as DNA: TGCGCCAGCAGCTTTGGGGCAGGGAACACTGAAGCTTTCTTT. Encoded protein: CASSFGAGNTEAFF.

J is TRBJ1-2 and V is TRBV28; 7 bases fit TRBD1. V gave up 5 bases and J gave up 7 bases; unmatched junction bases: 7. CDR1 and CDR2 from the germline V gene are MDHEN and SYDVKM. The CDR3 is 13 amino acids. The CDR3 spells CASSPNRGFGYTF. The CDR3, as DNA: TGTGCCAGCAGTCCCAACAGGGGATTTGGCTACACCTTC.

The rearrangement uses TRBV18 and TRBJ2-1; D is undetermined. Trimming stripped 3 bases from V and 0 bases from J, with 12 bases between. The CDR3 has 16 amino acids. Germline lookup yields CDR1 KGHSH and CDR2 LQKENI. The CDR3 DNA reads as TGTGCCAGCTCACCCGTGGCGGCCAGCTCCTACAATGAGCAGTTCTTC. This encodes CASSPVAASSYNEQFF.

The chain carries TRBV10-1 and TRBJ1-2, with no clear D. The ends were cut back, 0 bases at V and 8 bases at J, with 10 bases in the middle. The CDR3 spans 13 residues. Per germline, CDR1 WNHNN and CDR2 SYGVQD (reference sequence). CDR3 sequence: CASSESSGFGYTF. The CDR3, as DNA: TGCGCCAGCAGTGAGTCGTCGGGGTTCGGCTACACCTTC.